This entry lists 5 T cell receptor beta chains sequenced from one sample in a study of T cell responses to AZD1222 COVID-19 vaccine. Sequencing used immunoSEQ multiplex PCR; TCRdb keeps in-frame clones, though not all of them. The sample has 150,000 to 200,000 clones, 85% to 95% seen once. The sample was peripheral blood, taken on day 0 of AZD1222 vaccination. The receptors derive from an adult in good health.

V gene TRBV3-1 (or the pseudogene TRBV3-2) combines with J gene TRBJ2-5, with D possibly matching TRBD2 (6 bases). V was shortened by 7 bases and J by 1 base, with 10 bases between the two germline ends. This CDR3 spans 13 amino acids. From germline, CDR1 is LGHDT and CDR2 YNNKEL (reference sequence). The CDR3 spells CASKEGPQETQYF. The CDR3 DNA reads TGTGCCAGCAAGGAGGGGCCCCAAGAGACCCAGTACTTC.

This chain joins TRBV15 and TRBJ1-2, with a possible D match to TRBD1 (6 bases). Germline V CDR1 and CDR2: LNHNV, YYDKDF (reference sequence). The CDR3 is made up of 15 amino acids. Trimming stripped 0 bases from V and 7 bases from J, with 15 bases between. CDR3 in amino acids: CATSRDERGRGGYTF. The CDR3, as DNA: TGTGCCACCAGCAGAGATGAAAGGGGCAGGGGTGGCTACACCTTC.

This rearrangement joins TRBV7-9 to TRBJ1-2; D gene uncertain. Germline CDR1 SEHNR, CDR2 FQNEAQ (reference sequence). The CDR3 totals 11 residues. Trimming left V 7 bases short and J 7 bases short, with 10 bases between. CDR3 in amino acids: CASTKGGGYTF. The CDR3 DNA is TGTGCCAGCACTAAGGGCGGTGGCTACACCTTC.

The rearrangement links TRBV4-1 to TRBJ1-1; D not certain. The V and J ends lost 0 bases and 6 bases respectively, with 8 bases between them. The CDR3 consists of 13 residues. Germline CDR1 MGHRA, CDR2 YSYEKL. This CDR3 reads CASSQDEQPEAFF. The CDR3 DNA reads TGCGCCAGCAGCCAAGATGAACAGCCTGAAGCTTTCTTT.

The chain carries TRBV7-6 and TRBJ1-3; 8 bases map to TRBD1. CDR1 and CDR2 from the germline V gene are SGHVS and FNYEAQ. The CDR3 runs 15 residues. Losses at the gene ends were 3 bases for V and 6 bases for J; bases not matched to a gene: 7. The CDR3, as DNA: TGTGCCAGCAGCTTCGGACAGGGAGAGGAAAACACCATATATTTT. Protein sequence: CASSFGQGEENTIYF.